These 24 T cell receptor beta chains share one sample of origin, sequenced in a study of response to subunit inactivated influenza vaccine. TCRdb reprocessed the RT-PCR reads with MiXCR, giving one entry per CDR3 protein. The table records more than 150,000 distinct CDR3 sequences, 9.2% of them present only once. The sequenced sample was non-naive T cells sorted from PBMCs, obtained on the day of vaccination. Every receptor here comes from a man aged 45-65 years who received an inactivated influenza vaccine.

On this clonotype itself: One base away lies a much larger clone, so this may be a sequencing read error. This likely comes from a read error, as the CDR3 has no conserved phenylalanine or tryptophan at its end. V and J are TRBV29-1 and TRBJ2-7; a weak D match, TRBD2 (5 bases). CDR1 is SQVTM, CDR2 ANQGSEA, per germline. The germline V and J ends were trimmed by 5 bases and 8 bases, with 16 bases remaining between them. CDR3 length: 12 amino acids. The chain's CDR3 is CSVWTDSGKQYS. The CDR3 DNA sequence: TGCAGCGTTTGGACGGATTCGGGAAAGCAGTACTCC.

This clonotype turned up a few times. The V gene is TRBV2, the J gene TRBJ2-1; TRBD2 agrees at 11 bases. Germline V lookup: CDR1 SNHLY, CDR2 FYNNEI. This CDR3 spans 16 amino acids. Germline trimming cut 2 bases from V and 5 bases from J; bases unmatched to any gene: 5. CDR3 in DNA: TGTGCCAGCAGTGAACGCGGGACTAGCGGTAACAATGAGCAGTTCTTC. Translating it yields CASSERGTSGNNEQFF.

The chain joins TRBV10-3 to TRBJ1-1; D not certain. There are 13 residues in the CDR3. In germline, CDR1 is ENHRY, CDR2 SYGVKD. V lost 10 bases and J 2 bases, leaving 14 bases between the germline ends. CDR3 sequence: CATGTGINTEAFF. In DNA form, the CDR3 reads TGTGCCACGGGAACGGGCATAAACACTGAAGCTTTCTTT.

The chain links TRBV29-1 to TRBJ2-5; TRBD2 might be the D (6 bases). The CDR3 has 14 residues. The V end was cut by 3 bases, the J end by 5 bases, with 16 bases between. Germline CDR1 SQVTM, CDR2 ANQGSEA. CDR3 DNA sequence: TGCAGCGTTGATTTGGCCTCCGGAGGGGAGACCCAGTACTTC. It codes for CSVDLASGGETQYF.

CDR3 sequence: CASSPRTGQGDGYTF. CDR3 nucleotide sequence: TGTGCCAGCAGCCCCCGCACCGGACAGGGCGATGGCTACACCTTC. The rearrangement links TRBV7-2 to TRBJ1-2; 8 nucleotides match TRBD1. The CDR3 loop spans 15 amino acids. Losses at the gene ends were 5 bases for V and 6 bases for J; bases not matched to a gene: 11. Germline assignment: CDR1 SGHTA and CDR2 FQGNSA.

The chain has TRBV7-9 and TRBJ1-1; TRBD1 aligns across 8 bases. After removal of 7 bases from V and 3 bases from J, the junction contained 16 bases not matched to a gene. CDR1 is SEHNR, CDR2 FQNEAQ, per germline (reference sequence). The length of the CDR3 is 17 residues. CDR3 DNA: TGTGCCAGCATTGAGCCGGGGACAGGTAATCGGTACACTGAAGCTTTCTTT. This translates into CASIEPGTGNRYTEAFF.

This clonotype was seen ten or more times. The chain employs TRBV28 and TRBJ1-5; D is uncertain. V was cut by 5 bases and J by 0 bases, with 11 bases left in between. The germline CDR1 and CDR2 sequences are MDHEN and SYDVKM. The CDR3 totals 15 residues. The CDR3 coding sequence is TGTGCCAGCAGTCGACAAGGGTATAGCAATCAGCCCCAGCATTTT. This translates into CASSRQGYSNQPQHF.

This clonotype has a handful of counts. The V and J genes are TRBV5-6 and TRBJ2-6; TRBD1 agrees at 8 bases. V dropped 4 bases and J dropped 0; count of bases not matched to a gene: 15. The germline V gene has CDR1 SGHDT and CDR2 YYEEEE. This CDR3 is 20 amino acids long. CDR3 region: CASSVFNLRGQYSGANVLTF. The CDR3 nucleotides read TGTGCCAGCAGCGTCTTTAACCTCAGGGGGCAATACTCTGGGGCCAACGTCCTGACTTTC. Full variable domain (missing parts from reference TRBV5-6 and TRBJ2-6): DAGVTQSPTHLIKTRGQQVTLRCSPKSGHDTVSWYQQALGQGPQFIFQYYEEEERQRGNFPDRFSGHQFPNYSSELNVNALLLGDSALYLCASSVFNLRGQYSGANVLTFGAGSRLTVL.

This sequence joins TRBV6-2 or TRBV6-3 and TRBJ1-1; D is perhaps TRBD1 (5 bases). Germline V gene data show CDR1 as MNHEY and CDR2 as SVGEGT. Trimming cost V 2 bases and J 1 base, with 14 bases left between them. The CDR3 length is 16 residues. CDR3 nucleotides: TGTGCCAGCAGTTACCTCGGGGGGTCCCGGAACACTGAAGCTTTCTTT. Its protein is CASSYLGGSRNTEAFF.

This clonotype has only a few counts. The V call is TRBV12-3 or TRBV12-4, the J call TRBJ2-7, with 11 bases lining up with TRBD2. This CDR3 comprises 14 residues. Trimming at V came to 5 bases and at J to 4 bases, leaving 4 bases not matched to a gene. CDR3 protein: CASSISGGAYEQYF. DNA of the CDR3: TGTGCCAGCAGTATTAGCGGGGGGGCGTACGAGCAGTACTTC.

The table lists this clonotype with many counts. This chain joins TRBV5-1 and TRBJ2-3; possible D gene TRBD2, 6 bases. The CDR3 length is 13 residues. Germline-derived CDR1 and CDR2 are SGHRS and YFSETQ. The germline V and J ends were trimmed by 7 bases and 0 bases, with 9 bases remaining between them. CDR3 nucleotides: TGCGCCAGCCAGGGACTTAGCACAGATACGCAGTATTTT. Amino acid sequence: CASQGLSTDTQYF.

This clonotype has only a few counts. The chain carries TRBV7-8 and TRBJ2-7; tentatively, D is TRBD1 (6 bases). Germline V lookup: CDR1 SGHVS, CDR2 FQNEAQ. This CDR3 contains 14 residues. The V end lost 1 base, the J end lost 6 bases, and 13 bases lay between the germline ends. In DNA, the CDR3 is TGTGCCAGCAGCTTAGACAGGGCCATAGCCGAGCAGTACTTC. This sequence encodes CASSLDRAIAEQYF.

This chain joins TRBV7-8 and TRBJ1-2; D not resolved. The length of the CDR3 is 13 residues. Germline assignment: CDR1 SGHVS and CDR2 FQNEAQ. The V and J ends lost 3 bases and 7 bases respectively, with 12 bases between them. This CDR3 is CASSFGPRGGYTF. DNA of the CDR3: TGTGCCAGCAGCTTCGGACCCCGAGGTGGCTACACCTTC.

The rearrangement joins TRBV18 to TRBJ2-3; D is ambiguous. With 0 bases removed from V and 0 bases from J, the gap between germline ends came to 7 bases. CDR3 length equals 15 residues. CDR1 KGHSH and CDR2 LQKENI come from the germline V gene. The CDR3: CASSPPHASTDTQYF. The CDR3 DNA sequence: TGTGCCAGCTCACCACCGCATGCTAGCACAGATACGCAGTATTTT. The entire variable domain, with the rest obtained from reference TRBV18 and TRBJ2-3, is as follows: NAGVMQNPRHLVRRRGQEARLRCSPMKGHSHVYWYRQLPEEGLKFMVYLQKENIIDESGMPKERFSAEFPKEGPSILRIQQVVRGDSAAYFCASSPPHASTDTQYFGPGTRLTVL.

This clonotype was seen repeatedly, ten times or more. The chain links TRBV3-1 to TRBJ1-3; possible D gene TRBD1, 5 bases. The CDR3 spans 17 residues. The V end lost 0 bases, the J end lost 1 base, and 13 bases lay between the germline ends. CDR1 is LGHDT and CDR2 is YNNKEL in the germline V gene (reference sequence). The CDR3 DNA reads TGTGCCAGCAGCCAAGACAGGGTGATGGCTTCTGGAAACACCATATATTTT. This sequence encodes CASSQDRVMASGNTIYF.

A few counts support this clonotype. V and J are TRBV12-3 or TRBV12-4 and TRBJ2-7; 7 bases match TRBD1. Unmatched junction bases numbered 5, after V lost 2 bases and J lost 1 base. This CDR3 has 15 residues. The CDR3 spells CASSLLGGESYEQYF. Written as DNA, the CDR3 is TGTGCCAGCAGTTTACTAGGGGGCGAGTCCTACGAGCAGTACTTC.

This clonotype was observed at least ten times. This chain joins TRBV6-5 and TRBJ2-3; 7 nucleotides agree with TRBD1. Unmatched junction bases numbered 5, after V lost 4 bases and J lost 1 base. The CDR3 length is 15 residues. Germline values: CDR1 MNHEY, CDR2 SVGAGI. The CDR3 sequence: CASSSTGTGTDTQYF. The CDR3 DNA reads as TGTGCCAGCAGTTCAACCGGGACAGGCACAGATACGCAGTATTTT.

This clonotype has at least ten counts. The chain joins TRBV27 to TRBJ2-7; 7 bases match TRBD1. Losses at the gene ends were 5 bases for V and 4 bases for J; bases not matched to a gene: 8. This CDR3 has 14 amino acids. Germline V CDR1 and CDR2: MNHEY, SMNVEV (reference sequence). The chain's CDR3 is CASSLTGIVYEQYF. The CDR3 DNA reads as TGTGCCAGCAGTCTGACAGGGATAGTTTACGAGCAGTACTTC.

This clonotype was observed at least ten times. The chain uses TRBV7-6 and TRBJ1-1, with unresolved D. Germline V gene lookup returns CDR1 SGHVS and CDR2 FNYEAQ. CDR3 size: 13 residues. V lost 1 base to trimming and J lost 8 bases, with 11 bases between them. Written as DNA, the CDR3 is TGTGCCAGCAGCTTAGTTCGTACATCAGAAGCTTTCTTT. Its protein is CASSLVRTSEAFF.

The J gene is TRBJ1-2, the V gene TRBV11-2, with 9 nucleotides matching TRBD1. The CDR3 loop spans 15 amino acids. CDR1 is SGHAT and CDR2 is FQNNGV in the germline V gene. V was clipped by 5 bases and J by 4 bases; unmatched bases: 8. The CDR3 spells CASSASQGAGYGYTF. DNA for the CDR3: TGTGCCAGCAGCGCCTCACAGGGGGCAGGCTATGGCTACACCTTC.

This clonotype appeared a few times. The chain has TRBV5-1 and TRBJ2-2; the match to TRBD1 covers 7 bases. Germline loops: CDR1 SGHRS, CDR2 YFSETQ. The V and J ends lost 2 bases and 2 bases, in that order; junction bases with no gene match: 6. This CDR3 has 16 residues. The CDR3 sequence is CASSLGTDVNTGELFF. CDR3 nucleotide sequence: TGCGCCAGCAGCTTAGGGACAGATGTCAACACCGGGGAGCTGTTTTTT.

This clonotype was recorded at least ten times. V gene TRBV6-6 combines with J gene TRBJ1-6; D remains ambiguous. The CDR3 spans 12 residues. Trimming stripped 4 bases from V and 14 bases from J, with 12 bases between. CDR1 MNHNY and CDR2 SVGAGI come from the germline V gene (reference sequence). The CDR3 loop is CASSSEGWTLHF. As DNA, the CDR3 is TGTGCCAGCAGTTCCGAAGGATGGACCCTCCACTTT.

J is TRBJ2-1 and V is TRBV15, with 11 bases identical to TRBD1. This CDR3 region has 17 residues. Per the germline V gene, CDR1 is LNHNV and CDR2 is YYDKDF (reference sequence). V shed 5 bases, J shed 9 bases, and the junction held 15 bases outside the gene matches. CDR3 region: CATSYTAGGTGGGEQFF. The CDR3, as DNA: TGTGCCACCAGCTACACTGCGGGAGGGACAGGGGGGGGTGAGCAGTTCTTC.

This clonotype was counted only a few times. V and J are TRBV7-2 and TRBJ2-3, with 7 bases aligning to TRBD1. The CDR3 contains 14 residues. V trimming: 2 bases; J trimming: 5 bases; junction bases outside the gene matches: 4. CDR1 and CDR2 from the germline V gene are SGHTA and FQGNSA. CDR3 in amino acids: CASSLLGGEDTQYF. CDR3 bases: TGTGCCAGCAGCTTATTAGGGGGCGAAGATACGCAGTATTTT. Combining the CDR3 with reference TRBV7-2 and TRBJ2-3 gives the whole variable domain GAGVSQSPSNKVTEKGKDVELRCDPISGHTALYWYRQSLGQGLEFLIYFQGNSAPDKSGLPSDRFSAERTGGSVSTLTIQRTQQEDSAVYLCASSLLGGEDTQYFGPGTRLTVL.